The T cell receptor beta chain described here comes from a study of HIV-infected patients and healthy controls. Reverse transcription used 500 to 550 ng RNA and constant-region primers for alpha and beta. Separate chain-specific third strand synthesis with multiplexing indices produced the alpha and beta libraries. TCRdb reprocessed the 5' RACE reads via MiXCR and lists one record per CDR3 protein. The table shows more than 15,000 distinct CDR3 sequences, with roughly 6% occurring only once. This clonotype is medium-sized. The antigen is not known. All unsorted peripheral T cells were captured because whole blood was used without fractionation. Four of the ten uninfected healthy control donors were sampled twice, roughly three months apart. Study observations and caveats: Significant mean usage differences between HIV-infected patients and controls involved eight alpha and eight beta V genes.

V was shortened by 8 bases and J by 7 bases, with 14 bases between the two germline ends. The CDR3 runs to 11 residues. Germline lookup yields CDR1 SQVTM and CDR2 ANQGSEA. The sample comprised blood. This clonotype was obtained from an adult in good health. The chain uses TRBV29-1 and TRBJ1-1, with a weak D call TRBD1 (6 bases). CDR3 residues: CSLRQDGEAFF. The CDR3, as DNA: TGCAGCCTTCGACAGGATGGTGAAGCTTTCTTT.